The 21 T cell receptor beta chains presented below share a single source sample, sequenced in a study of cytotoxic CD8 clonotypes in ibrutinib-treated CLL. Here immunoSEQ multiplex PCR was the method, and the copy in TCRdb shows in-frame clones only, minus some. The repertoire holds roughly 100,000 clones, with 60% to 80% as singletons. The sample was PBMCs, taken after 12 months of ibrutinib treatment. The receptor set was obtained from a human donor with chronic lymphocytic leukemia.

This clone was seen just once. The chain is built from TRBV11-3 and TRBJ2-7; TRBD1 aligns across 11 bases. The germline V gene encodes CDR1 SGHNT and CDR2 YENEEA. The ends lost 2 bases at V and 3 bases at J; junction bases unmatched: 6. CDR3 length: 16 amino acids. This chain's CDR3 is CASSLTRTGGLYEQYF. The CDR3 DNA reads TGTGCCAGCAGCTTAACCCGGACAGGGGGCCTCTACGAGCAGTACTTC.

The gene calls are TRBV27 and TRBJ1-2; D gene ambiguous. V was trimmed by 2 bases and J by 0 bases, leaving 1 base between them. Germline loops: CDR1 MNHEY, CDR2 SMNVEV (reference sequence). The CDR3 length is 12 residues. This chain's CDR3 is CASSLTNYGYTF. In DNA, the CDR3 is TGTGCCAGCAGTTTAACTAACTATGGCTACACCTTC.

The CDR3 coding sequence is TGTGCCAGCAGCGGGCAAGAGATCGGTGGCTACACCTTC. This translates into CASSGQEIGGYTF. This rearrangement joins TRBV2 to TRBJ1-2; D is undetermined. V gave up 6 bases and J gave up 7 bases, with 15 bases separating them. CDR3 length: 13 residues. Per the germline V gene, CDR1 is SNHLY and CDR2 is FYNNEI.

The chain carries TRBV6-1 and TRBJ1-5; 7 bases line up with TRBD1. Germline CDR1 and CDR2: MNHNS and SASEGT. There are 15 residues in the CDR3. The J segment lost 7 bases and the V segment lost 3 bases, leaving 9 bases of the junction unmatched. The CDR3 protein is CASSDFDRASQPQHF. The CDR3 DNA reads TGTGCCAGCAGTGATTTTGACAGGGCCAGCCAGCCCCAGCATTTT.

The rearrangement joins TRBV4-2 to TRBJ2-3, with TRBD2 matching 7 bases. The germline gives CDR1 LGHNA, CDR2 YNFKEQ. This CDR3 contains 16 residues. V lost 0 bases and J lost 2; bases outside the gene matches: 5. CDR3 loop: CASSQDLAAFTDTQYF. In nucleotides, the CDR3 is TGTGCCAGCAGCCAAGATCTAGCGGCTTTCACAGATACGCAGTATTTT.

The chain links TRBV30 to TRBJ1-6, with a tentative D call TRBD1 (6 bases). CDR1 is GTSNPN and CDR2 is SVGIG in the germline V gene (reference sequence). Trimming removed 3 bases at V and 5 bases at J, with 8 bases between. The CDR3 contains 13 residues. The CDR3 reads CAWRAGDNSPLHF. As DNA, the CDR3 is TGTGCCTGGAGGGCAGGGGATAATTCACCCCTCCACTTT.

The chain couples TRBV7-2 to TRBJ2-7, with D unresolved. The length of the CDR3 is 14 residues. Germline V CDR1 and CDR2: SGHTA, FQGNSA. The V gene lost 5 bases and the J gene lost 2 bases, with 13 bases spanning the gap. CDR3 bases: TGTGCCAGCAGCCGGGCCACGTCGACCTACGAGCAGTACTTC. Translated, it gives CASSRATSTYEQYF.

V is TRBV15 and J is TRBJ2-7; 7 nucleotides align to TRBD1. V shed 1 base and J 2 bases; nucleotides not matched to a gene: 14. Per germline, CDR1 LNHNV and CDR2 YYDKDF (reference sequence). CDR3 length: 18 amino acids. The CDR3 protein is CATSRGFSRGQVPYEQYF. CDR3 nucleotide sequence: TGTGCCACCAGCAGAGGCTTTAGTAGGGGGCAGGTCCCCTACGAGCAGTACTTC.

V and J are TRBV30 and TRBJ1-5; perhaps TRBD1 as D (6 bases). Per the germline V gene, CDR1 is GTSNPN and CDR2 is SVGIG (reference sequence). V was cut by 2 bases and J by 3 bases, with 11 bases left in between. CDR3 length: 14 amino acids. In DNA form, the CDR3 reads TGTGCCTGGAGTCCAGGACAGTTCAATCAGCCCCAGCATTTT. Its protein is CAWSPGQFNQPQHF.

This clone was detected only a few times. The chain is built from TRBV29-1 and TRBJ1-6; 10 positions agree with TRBD1. Trimming at V came to 6 bases and at J to 7 bases, leaving 6 bases not matched to a gene. The CDR3 sequence is 14 residues long. Germline CDR1 is SQVTM and CDR2 is ANQGSEA. The CDR3: CSVLLGQGNSPLHF. CDR3 DNA sequence: TGCAGCGTCCTCTTGGGACAGGGGAATTCACCCCTCCACTTT.

The rearrangement joins TRBV7-9 to TRBJ2-2; no clear D. With 9 bases removed from V and 4 bases from J, the gap between germline ends came to 18 bases. Germline V gives CDR1 SEHNR, CDR2 FQNEAQ (reference sequence). The CDR3 loop spans 15 amino acids. The CDR3 DNA sequence: TGTGCCAGTGAACCCGTTACGGACCCCACCGGGGAGCTGTTTTTT. It encodes CASEPVTDPTGELFF.

V and J are TRBV27 and TRBJ2-3, with D unclear. This CDR3 spans 15 amino acids. CDR1 MNHEY and CDR2 SMNVEV come from the germline V gene (reference sequence). The V and J ends lost 6 bases and 1 base respectively, with 14 bases between them. This CDR3 reads CASRSNPGRTDTQYF. CDR3 sequence (DNA): TGTGCCAGCAGATCCAATCCTGGGCGCACAGATACGCAGTATTTT.

V usage is TRBV10-3 and J usage is TRBJ1-2; the D is unclear. This CDR3 has 12 residues. Germline V gene data show CDR1 as ENHRY and CDR2 as SYGVKD. Trimming removed 8 bases at V and 1 base at J, with 8 bases between. The CDR3 nucleotides are TGTGCCATCCTCCGGGATAACTATGGCTACACCTTC. Translated, it gives CAILRDNYGYTF.

The CDR3 protein is CASSLDPGRRTGELFF. The DNA of the CDR3 is TGTGCCAGCAGCTTGGATCCGGGCAGGCGGACCGGGGAGCTGTTTTTT. J is TRBJ2-2 and V is TRBV5-4; D gene unclear. V was pared by 0 bases and J by 5 bases, with 14 bases between. The CDR3 is 16 amino acids. Germline V gives CDR1 SGHNT, CDR2 YYREEE (reference sequence).

This chain joins TRBV2 and TRBJ1-2, with D perhaps matching TRBD1 (6 bases). The germline CDR1 and CDR2 sequences are SNHLY and FYNNEI. The V and J ends lost 6 bases and 6 bases respectively, with 23 bases between them. This CDR3 spans 16 amino acids. This CDR3 is CASRKIGQTKGDGYTF. The CDR3 DNA reads TGTGCCAGCAGGAAGATCGGACAAACGAAGGGGGATGGCTACACCTTC.

The chain combines TRBV18 with TRBJ2-4; the D gene is possibly TRBD2 (6 bases). This CDR3 has 13 amino acids. CDR1 is KGHSH and CDR2 is LQKENI in the germline V gene. Trimming pared 3 bases from V and 8 bases from J, leaving 11 bases between. The CDR3 sequence: CASSPGGEHIQYF. The CDR3 DNA is TGTGCCAGCTCACCCGGAGGGGAGCACATTCAGTACTTC.

As concerns this clone: Additional DNA sequences in this sample encode the identical CDR3. The chain couples TRBV18 to TRBJ2-5; the match to TRBD2 covers 9 bases. Per germline, CDR1 KGHSH and CDR2 LQKENI. V lost 1 base to trimming and J lost 3 bases; unmatched junction nucleotides: 0. The CDR3 totals 14 residues. CDR3 sequence reads: CASSPLAGEETQYF. The CDR3 DNA sequence: TGTGCCAGCTCACCACTAGCGGGGGAAGAGACCCAGTACTTC. The full variable domain, in which reference TRBV18 and TRBJ2-5 provide the parts outside the CDR3, is NAGVMQNPRHLVRRRGQEARLRCSPMKGHSHVYWYRQLPEEGLKFMVYLQKENIIDESGMPKERFSAEFPKEGPSILRIQQVVRGDSAAYFCASSPLAGEETQYFGPGTRLLVL.

The chain couples TRBV7-2 to TRBJ2-1; 12 nucleotides match TRBD2. Germline V gene data show CDR1 as SGHTA and CDR2 as FQGNSA. CDR3 length: 15 residues. V shed 6 bases, J shed 6 bases, and the junction held 6 bases outside the gene matches. The CDR3: CASSLGLAGPNEQFF. The CDR3 DNA is TGTGCCAGCAGTCTAGGACTAGCGGGGCCCAATGAGCAGTTCTTC.

Only a few counts were recorded for this clone. The chain has TRBV5-1 and TRBJ2-5; D gene unclear. This CDR3 has 15 residues. The germline V and J ends were trimmed by 0 bases and 5 bases, with 14 bases remaining between them. Germline V lookup: CDR1 SGHRS, CDR2 YFSETQ. The CDR3 sequence: CASSLAGPGEETQYF. The DNA of the CDR3 is TGCGCCAGCAGCTTGGCAGGTCCCGGTGAGGAGACCCAGTACTTC.

The J gene is TRBJ2-1, the V gene TRBV7-2; possibly TRBD1 for D (6 bases). Trimming left V 4 bases short and J 9 bases short, with 22 bases between. The CDR3 covers 16 residues. Germline lookup yields CDR1 SGHTA and CDR2 FQGNSA. In DNA, the CDR3 is TGTGCCAGCAGCTCGCAGTCAGGGGTCCTCGCGAGTGAGCAGTTCTTC. Residues: CASSSQSGVLASEQFF. Full variable domain (missing parts from reference TRBV7-2 and TRBJ2-1): GAGVSQSPSNKVTEKGKDVELRCDPISGHTALYWYRQSLGQGLEFLIYFQGNSAPDKSGLPSDRFSAERTGGSVSTLTIQRTQQEDSAVYLCASSSQSGVLASEQFFGPGTRLTVL.

The rearrangement uses TRBV15 and TRBJ1-4; TRBD1 agrees at 7 bases. This CDR3 is built from 15 residues. V dropped 5 bases and J dropped 3; count of bases not matched to a gene: 6. Germline V gives CDR1 LNHNV, CDR2 YYDKDF (reference sequence). The CDR3: CATSFKGASNEKLFF. CDR3 sequence (DNA): TGTGCCACCAGCTTCAAGGGGGCCTCTAATGAAAAACTGTTTTTT.